Below, 28 T cell receptor beta chains from the same sample are listed, as sequenced in a study of blood T cells in healthy people across ages. The use of a sample-barcoded 5' primer and a J-beta primer mix characterized a second PCR of about 7 to 12 cycles. Each CDR3 protein is one row after TCRdb ran MiXCR on the 5' RACE reads. Found here are 1.5 million to 2 million distinct CDR3 sequences, less than 50% of them singletons; the top ten hold less than 2.5%. The sequencing sample was made of blood. The receptors here all came from a woman between 40 and 50 years old in good health.

V is TRBV6-5 and J is TRBJ2-1; 9 bases line up with TRBD1. Germline CDR1 MNHEY, CDR2 SVGAGI. J was trimmed by 2 bases and V by 6 bases; bases with no gene match: 5. The CDR3 spans 15 residues. The CDR3, as DNA: TGTGCCAGCAGATCGACAGGGGGGACCTACAATGAGCAGTTCTTC. This encodes CASRSTGGTYNEQFF.

This clonotype was seen more than once but under ten times. The V gene is TRBV20-1, the J gene TRBJ2-5, with 8 positions matching TRBD1. The J segment lost 4 bases and the V segment lost 3 bases, leaving 13 bases of the junction unmatched. The CDR3 has 16 amino acids. The germline CDR1 and CDR2 sequences are DFQATT and SNEGSKA (reference sequence). For the CDR3, the DNA is TGCAGTGCTAGTCTGTCGGCAGGGGGCACGCCAGAGACCCAGTACTTC. It codes for CSASLSAGGTPETQYF.

The rearrangement joins TRBV4-3 to TRBJ2-5, with TRBD1 matching 10 bases. The J call may be in error: the DNA end matches TRBJ2-7 better. The CDR3 consists of 15 residues. CDR1 and CDR2 from the germline V gene are LGHNA and YSLEER. In DNA form, the CDR3 reads TGCGCCAGCAGCCAAGCGGGACAGGGGTCGGGCGAGCAGTACTTC. Translated: CASSQAGQGSGEQYF.

The chain couples TRBV2 to TRBJ2-5; 7 positions match TRBD2. The CDR3 totals 15 residues. Losses at the gene ends were 0 bases for V and 11 bases for J; bases not matched to a gene: 12. Germline V gives CDR1 SNHLY, CDR2 FYNNEI. CDR3 sequence: CASSEARSGVLEQYF. CDR3 DNA sequence: TGTGCCAGCAGTGAAGCGAGAAGCGGGGTGCTTGAGCAGTACTTC.

This sequence joins TRBV20-1 and TRBJ2-7; D possibly uses TRBD1 or TRBD2 (5 bases each). CDR3 length: 13 amino acids. The V gene's germline CDR1 is DFQATT and CDR2 SNEGSKA (reference sequence). V was shortened by 0 bases and J by 5 bases, with 11 bases between the two germline ends. The chain's CDR3 is CSARDVRDHEQYF. In nucleotides, the CDR3 is TGCAGTGCTAGAGATGTAAGGGACCACGAGCAGTACTTC.

The chain uses TRBV6-1 and TRBJ1-4; perhaps TRBD1 as D (5 bases). The CDR3 has 14 amino acids. Trimming cost V 5 bases and J 6 bases, with 13 bases left between them. CDR1 is MNHNS and CDR2 is SASEGT in the germline V gene. The CDR3 DNA reads as TGTGCCAGCAGTAAGGGGCATATGGATGAAAAACTGTTTTTT. This codes for CASSKGHMDEKLFF.

The J gene is TRBJ2-3, the V gene TRBV7-9; possibly TRBD2 for D (6 bases). With 3 bases removed from V and 11 bases from J, the gap between germline ends came to 12 bases. The V gene's germline CDR1 is SEHNR and CDR2 FQNEAQ (reference sequence). The CDR3 contains 12 residues. CDR3 in DNA: TGTGCCAGCAGCTTTAAGGCCGGGAGGCAGTATTTT. It yields the protein CASSFKAGRQYF.

This clonotype appeared a single time. The chain combines TRBV20-1 with TRBJ1-4; D may be TRBD1 (6 bases). In germline, CDR1 is DFQATT, CDR2 SNEGSKA (reference sequence). CDR3 length: 13 amino acids. V lost 7 bases, J lost 0 bases, and 9 bases lay in between. In DNA form, the CDR3 reads TGCAGTGTCAGGGGCTCAACTAATGAAAAACTGTTTTTT. The encoded protein is CSVRGSTNEKLFF.

This clonotype turned up a few times. This chain uses TRBV20-1 with TRBJ2-5, with TRBD2 matching 7 bases. The germline V gene encodes CDR1 DFQATT and CDR2 SNEGSKA (reference sequence). Trimming at V came to 6 bases and at J to 4 bases, leaving 8 bases not matched to a gene. The CDR3 covers 13 residues. DNA for the CDR3: TGCAGTGCCAGCGGGACTACCACAGAGACCCAGTACTTC. It encodes CSASGTTTETQYF.

Notes on this clonotype: This clone may be a read error of a much larger clone one base away. V usage is TRBV5-5 and J usage is TRBJ2-4, with 7 nucleotides matching TRBD2. The CDR3 has 11 amino acids. J lost 13 bases, V lost 3 bases, and 4 bases had no gene match. Germline CDR1 and CDR2: SGHKS and YYEKEE (reference sequence). The CDR3 protein is CASSWDYGQYF. The CDR3 DNA reads TGTGCCAGCAGCTGGGACTACGGGCAGTACTTC.

Comment on this clonotype: A read error may explain this, as a much larger clone is one base away. The chain uses TRBV11-1 and TRBJ2-5; tentative D call: TRBD1 (5 bases). Trimming pared 5 bases from V and 0 bases from J, leaving 13 bases between. The germline gives CDR1 SGHAT, CDR2 FQDESV (reference sequence). CDR3 length: 15 residues. The CDR3 DNA reads as TGTGCCAGCAGCCCTCGGACATCCTACCAAGAGACCCAGTACTTC. It is translated as CASSPRTSYQETQYF. Combining the CDR3 with reference TRBV11-1 and TRBJ2-5 gives the whole variable domain EAEVAQSPRYKITEKSQAVAFWCDPISGHATLYWYRQILGQGPELLVQFQDESVVDDSQLPKDRFSAERLKGVDSTLKIQPAELGDSAMYLCASSPRTSYQETQYFGPGTRLLVL.

V is TRBV6-5 and J is TRBJ1-1, with 8 positions matching TRBD1. The germline CDR1 and CDR2 sequences are MNHEY and SVGAGI. This CDR3 comprises 14 residues. J gave up 2 bases and V 9 bases, and 8 bases lay outside the gene matches. CDR3 protein: CASFETGDNTEAFF. CDR3 bases: TGTGCCAGTTTTGAGACAGGGGATAACACTGAAGCTTTCTTT.

This clonotype was counted a few times. The rearrangement links TRBV20-1 to TRBJ2-3; tentatively, D is TRBD1 or TRBD2 (5 bases each). The CDR3 spans 10 residues. The germline V gene encodes CDR1 DFQATT and CDR2 SNEGSKA (reference sequence). Trimming shortened V by 7 bases and J by 12 bases, and 14 bases separated the two germline ends. CDR3 sequence: CSGERGRQYF. CDR3 sequence (DNA): TGCAGTGGGGAGAGGGGCCGCCAGTATTTT.

The chain recombines TRBV9 with TRBJ1-6; TRBD1 is a possible D gene (5 bases). V was pared by 0 bases and J by 7 bases, with 17 bases between. Germline V gene data show CDR1 as SGDLS and CDR2 as YYNGEE. This CDR3 has 17 residues. The CDR3 bases are TGTGCCAGCAGCGTAGACGTGGTAGGGGCTTACAATTCACCCCTCCACTTT. Its translation: CASSVDVVGAYNSPLHF.

This clonotype was counted a few times. This sequence joins TRBV20-1 and TRBJ2-7; 9 nucleotides match TRBD1. The CDR3 contains 15 residues. From germline, CDR1 is DFQATT and CDR2 SNEGSKA (reference sequence). J gave up 0 bases and V 5 bases, and 8 bases lay outside the gene matches. CDR3 sequence: CSAGRDRDLSYEQYF. The CDR3, as DNA: TGCAGTGCTGGGAGGGACAGGGACCTCTCCTACGAGCAGTACTTC.

This clonotype has only one observation. This chain connects TRBV20-1 to TRBJ2-5; D may be TRBD2 (5 bases). This CDR3 has 13 amino acids. CDR1 DFQATT and CDR2 SNEGSKA come from the germline V gene (reference sequence). Trimming left V 5 bases short and J 0 bases short, with 10 bases between. The CDR3 nucleotides are TGCAGTGCTGCCCCGGGGAACCAAGAGACCCAGTACTTC. Translating it yields CSAAPGNQETQYF.

The V and J genes are TRBV18 and TRBJ2-1; 10 bases are a match to TRBD1. V was pared by 3 bases and J by 5 bases, with 7 bases of the junction left unmatched. Germline V lookup: CDR1 KGHSH, CDR2 LQKENI. The CDR3 is made up of 16 amino acids. The CDR3 nucleotides read TGTGCCAGCTCACCCATGACAGGGGGCTTGAACAATGAGCAGTTCTTC. Translated: CASSPMTGGLNNEQFF.

Points on this clonotype: An end of the junction does not agree with germline; a read error may underlie this. The chain recombines TRBV7-2 with TRBJ1-6; D remains unclear. This CDR3 has 14 amino acids. Germline CDR1 SGHTA, CDR2 FQGNSA. The CDR3 DNA reads TGTGCCAGCGGCTTACCGACGGAACTTTCACCCCTCCACTTT. This gives the protein CASGLPTELSPLHF.

The J gene is TRBJ2-7, the V gene TRBV27, with 8 bases fitting TRBD1. V lost 5 bases, J lost 0 bases, and 3 bases stayed unmatched. Germline V gene sequence: CDR1 MNHEY, CDR2 SMNVEV (reference sequence). The CDR3 spans 14 residues. CDR3 bases: TGTGCCAGCAGTAACAGGGGGATCTCCTACGAGCAGTACTTC. The encoded protein is CASSNRGISYEQYF.

In the case of this clonotype: This clone may be a read error of a much larger clone one base away. This sequence joins TRBV6-4 and TRBJ2-5, with D unresolved. This CDR3 contains 16 residues. The germline V gene has CDR1 MRHNA and CDR2 SNTAGT. This CDR3 is CASSDPRPGGKEAQYF. CDR3 nucleotides: TGTGCCAGCAGTGACCCCCGACCAGGTGGTAAAGAGGCCCAGTACTTC.

This clonotype was counted only a few times. The CDR3 spells CASSLTPGGTKNIQYF. Here the CDR3 DNA reads TGTGCCAGCAGCTTGACGCCAGGGGGCACCAAAAACATTCAGTACTTC. The V gene is TRBV5-6, the J gene TRBJ2-4; 8 nucleotides agree with TRBD1. Germline loops: CDR1 SGHDT, CDR2 YYEEEE. The CDR3 consists of 16 residues. The junction had 5 bases not matched to a gene; V was cut back by 1 base and J by 2 bases.

This rearrangement joins TRBV19 to TRBJ2-5; D might be TRBD1 or TRBD2, each matching 5 bases. There are 15 residues in the CDR3. Trimming stripped 2 bases from V and 3 bases from J, with 13 bases between. The germline V gene has CDR1 LNHDA and CDR2 SQIVND (reference sequence). The CDR3 sequence is CASSISYRDEETQYF. In DNA, the CDR3 is TGTGCCAGTAGTATATCTTACCGGGACGAAGAGACCCAGTACTTC. The complete variable domain, with remaining parts taken from reference TRBV19 and TRBJ2-5, reads DGGITQSPKYLFRKEGQNVTLSCEQNLNHDAMYWYRQDPGQGLRLIYYSQIVNDFQKGDIAEGYSVSREKKESFPLTVTSAQKNPTAFYLCASSISYRDEETQYFGPGTRLLVL.

The CDR3 spells CASSLARGARANVLTF. The DNA of the CDR3 is TGTGCCAGCAGCTTAGCCCGAGGGGCGAGGGCCAACGTCCTGACTTTC. V gene TRBV7-9 combines with J gene TRBJ2-6; D may correspond to TRBD1 or TRBD2 (5 bases each). V was trimmed by 0 bases and J by 5 bases, leaving 11 bases between them. CDR1 is SEHNR and CDR2 is FQNEAQ in the germline V gene (reference sequence). The CDR3 runs to 16 residues.

This clonotype was counted a few times. The rearrangement links TRBV6-2 or TRBV6-3 to TRBJ1-1; D possibly corresponds to TRBD1 (6 bases). Germline CDR1 is MNHEY and CDR2 is SVGEGT. The CDR3 length is 13 residues. V lost 6 bases to trimming and J lost 3 bases, with 11 bases between them. The CDR3 region is CASRPTGYTEAFF. CDR3 nucleotides: TGTGCCAGCAGACCTACAGGGTACACTGAAGCTTTCTTT.

The rearrangement joins TRBV14 to TRBJ2-3, with D perhaps matching TRBD2 (5 bases). Between the trimmed V and J ends, which lost 3 bases and 2 bases, there was a span of 12 bases. The CDR3 totals 15 residues. Germline CDR1 and CDR2: SGHDN and FVKESK. CDR3 nucleotide sequence: TGTGCCAGCAGCCAGGACTTTCAGCCCACAGATACGCAGTATTTT. Residues: CASSQDFQPTDTQYF. Filled out from reference TRBV14 and TRBJ2-3, the complete variable domain reads EAGVTQFPSHSVIEKGQTVTLRCDPISGHDNLYWYRRVMGKEIKFLLHFVKESKQDESGMPNNRFLAERTGGTYSTLKVQPAELEDSGVYFCASSQDFQPTDTQYFGPGTRLTVL.

The DNA of the CDR3 is TGCAGTGCTAGAGATCCAGGGAGGAGTGTGCAGTACTTC. Its protein product is CSARDPGRSVQYF. The chain recombines TRBV20-1 with TRBJ2-7; weak D call: TRBD2 (6 bases). The germline V and J ends were trimmed by 0 bases and 9 bases, with 15 bases remaining between them. Germline V gene data show CDR1 as DFQATT and CDR2 as SNEGSKA (reference sequence). CDR3 length: 13 residues.

The chain couples TRBV5-1 to TRBJ1-2; D is unclear. The CDR3 has 16 amino acids. Trimming took off 0 bases at V and 4 bases at J, with 16 bases between the two ends. Germline V gene lookup returns CDR1 SGHRS and CDR2 YFSETQ. The CDR3 nucleotides read TGCGCCAGCAGCTTGGTGGCAGCTTCCTCTTTCTATGGCTACACCTTC. It translates to CASSLVAASSFYGYTF.

The table lists this clonotype with a few counts. This chain connects TRBV10-3 to TRBJ2-1; TRBD2 aligns across 9 bases. The length of the CDR3 is 17 residues. Unmatched junction bases numbered 6, after V lost 0 bases and J lost 3 bases. Per germline, CDR1 ENHRY and CDR2 SYGVKD. The CDR3 region has the DNA TGTGCCATCAGTGAGTCCCCAGCGGGGGGAAACTACAATGAGCAGTTCTTC. It specifies CAISESPAGGNYNEQFF.